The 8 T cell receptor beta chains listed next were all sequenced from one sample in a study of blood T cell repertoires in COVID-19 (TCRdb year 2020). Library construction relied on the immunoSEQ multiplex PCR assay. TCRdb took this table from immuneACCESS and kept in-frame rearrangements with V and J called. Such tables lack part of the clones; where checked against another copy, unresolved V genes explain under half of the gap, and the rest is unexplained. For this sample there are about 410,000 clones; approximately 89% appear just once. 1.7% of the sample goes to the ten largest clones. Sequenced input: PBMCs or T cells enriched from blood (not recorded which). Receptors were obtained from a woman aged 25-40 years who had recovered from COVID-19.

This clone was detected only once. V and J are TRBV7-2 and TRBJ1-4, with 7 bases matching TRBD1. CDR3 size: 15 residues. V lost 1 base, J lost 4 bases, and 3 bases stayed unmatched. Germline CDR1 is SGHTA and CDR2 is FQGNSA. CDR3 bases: TGTGCCAGCAGCTTAGTCGGGACAGATAATGAAAAACTGTTTTTT. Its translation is CASSLVGTDNEKLFF. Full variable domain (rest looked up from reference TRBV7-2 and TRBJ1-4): GAGVSQSPSNKVTEKGKDVELRCDPISGHTALYWYRQSLGQGLEFLIYFQGNSAPDKSGLPSDRFSAERTGGSVSTLTIQRTQQEDSAVYLCASSLVGTDNEKLFFGSGTQLSVL.

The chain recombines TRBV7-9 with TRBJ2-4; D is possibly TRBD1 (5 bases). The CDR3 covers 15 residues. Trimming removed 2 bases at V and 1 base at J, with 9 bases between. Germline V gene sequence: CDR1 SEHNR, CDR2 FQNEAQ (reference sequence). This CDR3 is CASSLSDSAKNIQYF. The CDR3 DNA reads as TGTGCCAGCAGCTTAAGTGACAGCGCCAAAAACATTCAGTACTTC.

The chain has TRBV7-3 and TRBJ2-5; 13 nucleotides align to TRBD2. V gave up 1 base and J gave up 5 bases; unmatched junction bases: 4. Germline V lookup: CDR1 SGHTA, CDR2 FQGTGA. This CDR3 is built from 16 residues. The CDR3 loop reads CASSLKGLAGDETQYF. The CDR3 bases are TGTGCCAGCAGCTTAAAAGGACTAGCGGGGGACGAGACCCAGTACTTC.

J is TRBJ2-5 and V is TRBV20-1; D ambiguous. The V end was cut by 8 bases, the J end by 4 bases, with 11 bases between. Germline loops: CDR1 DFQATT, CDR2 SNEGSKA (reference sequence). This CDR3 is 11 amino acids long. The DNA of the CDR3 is TGCAGTCCCATAGCACCAGAGACCCAGTACTTC. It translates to CSPIAPETQYF.

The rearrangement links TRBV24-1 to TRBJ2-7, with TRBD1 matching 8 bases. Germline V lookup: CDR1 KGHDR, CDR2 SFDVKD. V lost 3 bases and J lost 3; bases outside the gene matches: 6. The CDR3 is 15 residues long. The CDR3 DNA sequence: TGTGCCACCAGTGATACCGGGACAGGCTACTACGAGCAGTACTTC. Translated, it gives CATSDTGTGYYEQYF.

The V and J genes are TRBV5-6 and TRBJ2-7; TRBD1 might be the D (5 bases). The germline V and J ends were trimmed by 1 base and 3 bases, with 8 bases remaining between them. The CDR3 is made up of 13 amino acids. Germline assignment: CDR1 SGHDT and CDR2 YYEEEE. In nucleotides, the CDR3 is TGTGCCAGCAGCTTGTTCCAGGGCTACGAGCAGTACTTC. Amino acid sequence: CASSLFQGYEQYF. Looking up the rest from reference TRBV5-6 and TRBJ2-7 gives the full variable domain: DAGVTQSPTHLIKTRGQQVTLRCSPKSGHDTVSWYQQALGQGPQFIFQYYEEEERQRGNFPDRFSGHQFPNYSSELNVNALLLGDSALYLCASSLFQGYEQYFGPGTRLTVT.

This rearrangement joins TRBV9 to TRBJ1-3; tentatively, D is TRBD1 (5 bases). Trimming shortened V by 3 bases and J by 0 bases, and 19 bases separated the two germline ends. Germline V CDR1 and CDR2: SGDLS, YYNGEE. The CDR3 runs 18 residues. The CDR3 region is CASSADGGWGNSGNTIYF. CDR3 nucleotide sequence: TGTGCCAGCAGCGCCGACGGGGGATGGGGGAACTCTGGAAACACCATATATTTT.

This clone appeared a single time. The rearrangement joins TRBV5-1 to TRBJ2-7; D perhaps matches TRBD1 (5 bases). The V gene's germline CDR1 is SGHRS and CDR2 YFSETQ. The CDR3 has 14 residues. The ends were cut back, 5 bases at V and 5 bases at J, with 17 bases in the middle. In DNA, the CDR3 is TGCGCCAGCAGGGGAACTACAGGCATCCACGAGCAGTACTTC. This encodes CASRGTTGIHEQYF.